Following are 10 T cell receptor beta chains from one sample sequenced in a study of PD-1 blockade in classical Hodgkin lymphoma. This table comes from immunoSEQ multiplex PCR, and its TCRdb copy is limited to in-frame clones, with some not included. The sample comprises fewer than 55,000 clones, 78% of which are singletons, and about 39% rests with the top ten. This sample's time point: cycle 4 day 1 (C4D1), after less than 7 weeks of nivolumab. All patients relapsed after autologous stem cell transplantation, and brentuximab vedotin exposure varied. The sample was peripheral blood mononuclear cells (PBMCs), taken before the fourth cycle of nivolumab. Receptors were obtained from a human donor with classical Hodgkin lymphoma.

The rearrangement links TRBV6-5 to TRBJ1-5; D call uncertain. The germline gives CDR1 MNHEY, CDR2 SVGAGI. Deletions cut 5 bases from V and 0 bases from J, with 11 bases between. This CDR3 is 15 amino acids long. CDR3 DNA: TGTGCCAGCAGTCGAAAGGACCTTAGCAATCAGCCCCAGCATTTT. It specifies CASSRKDLSNQPQHF.

V usage is TRBV18 and J usage is TRBJ1-2, with D maybe TRBD1 (6 bases). Trimming removed 2 bases at V and 0 bases at J, with 16 bases between. Germline values: CDR1 KGHSH, CDR2 LQKENI. The CDR3 totals 17 residues. CDR3 in amino acids: CASSPSTGPKANYGYTF. The CDR3 DNA reads TGTGCCAGCTCACCATCTACAGGGCCAAAAGCTAACTATGGCTACACCTTC.

CDR3: CASSKDWGAAVMPQHF. DNA for the CDR3: TGTGCCAGCAGCAAAGATTGGGGGGCGGCCGTAATGCCCCAGCATTTT. The genes are TRBV21-1 and TRBJ1-5. TRBV21-1 is given as a pseudogene. The CDR3 has 16 amino acids.

The chain recombines TRBV6-1 with TRBJ2-2, with D possibly TRBD2 on 6 matching bases. The CDR3 is 13 residues long. V was clipped by 4 bases and J by 5 bases, with 8 bases between them. Germline CDR1 and CDR2: MNHNS and SASEGT. The CDR3 nucleotides are TGTGCCAGCAGTGCACGGGAGACCGGGGAGCTGTTTTTT. Translation: CASSARETGELFF.

The V and J genes are TRBV10-3 and TRBJ2-7; D call uncertain. The length of the CDR3 is 15 residues. With 2 bases removed from V and 1 base from J, the gap between germline ends came to 12 bases. Germline V CDR1 and CDR2: ENHRY, SYGVKD. The CDR3 bases are TGTGCCATCAGTGAGACCTGGGCTCAATCCTACGAGCAGTACTTC. Amino acid sequence: CAISETWAQSYEQYF.

V is TRBV18 and J is TRBJ1-1; weak D call: TRBD1 (5 bases). Germline V gene sequence: CDR1 KGHSH, CDR2 LQKENI. V lost 3 bases, J lost 1 base, and 9 bases lay in between. CDR3 length: 14 amino acids. The CDR3 DNA reads TGTGCCAGCTCACCTACGGACACGAACACTGAAGCTTTCTTT. It specifies CASSPTDTNTEAFF.

This clone showed up just a few times. The rearrangement joins TRBV5-6 to TRBJ2-1; 7 positions agree with TRBD2. The CDR3 runs 14 residues. CDR1 and CDR2 from the germline V gene are SGHDT and YYEEEE. Trimming took 0 bases from V and 6 from J; bases not matched to a gene: 3. CDR3 amino acids: CASSLAGGFNEQFF. The DNA for the CDR3 is TGTGCCAGCAGCTTGGCGGGGGGTTTCAATGAGCAGTTCTTC.

CDR3: CASSPRRDFSTEAFF. CDR3 bases: TGTGCCAGCTCACCCCGGCGAGATTTTAGCACTGAAGCTTTCTTT. The genes are TRBV18 and TRBJ1-1; D remains ambiguous. There are 15 residues in the CDR3. Germline CDR1 reads KGHSH; CDR2 reads LQKENI. Trimming cost V 3 bases and J 4 bases, with 15 bases left between them.

V usage is TRBV7-8 and J usage is TRBJ2-7, with unresolved D. The germline CDR1 and CDR2 sequences are SGHVS and FQNEAQ. V gave up 4 bases and J gave up 5 bases, with 6 bases separating them. The CDR3 sequence is 11 residues long. For the CDR3, the DNA is TGTGCCAGCAGCTCCTCGCACGAGCAGTACTTC. Protein sequence: CASSSSHEQYF.

The V and J genes are TRBV14 and TRBJ1-1; D uncertain. Germline CDR1 and CDR2: SGHDN and FVKESK. V was pared by 0 bases and J by 2 bases, with 10 bases between. The CDR3 is 15 residues long. CDR3 in DNA: TGTGCCAGCAGCCAAGACCGGCTATTTAACACTGAAGCTTTCTTT. It translates to CASSQDRLFNTEAFF.